This TCR beta chain stems from a study of blood T cell repertoires in COVID-19. Study context: Donors in the United States, Italy and Spain gave samples during acute or convalescent COVID-19. T cells, B-cell-depleted T cells, or PBMCs supplied cDNA or gDNA.

The CDR3 sequence is 15 residues long. The V end lost 3 bases, the J end lost 4 bases, and 13 bases lay between the germline ends. The V gene's germline CDR1 is MRHNA and CDR2 SNTAGT. In the original processing: Cell counts per sample came from amplifying reference gene primers. Sequencing used immunoSEQ multiplex PCR; TCRdb keeps in-frame clones, though not all of them. The V and J calls and the clone size are those of that table, but D and trimming were determined from the DNA. The table records under 250,000 clones, about 87% of them present only once. The sample comprised peripheral blood. The origin of this receptor is a woman in her 70s with active or convalescent COVID-19. The chain joins TRBV6-4 to TRBJ1-5, with D unresolved. DNA of the CDR3: TGTGCCAGCAGTGAGGAGGCAGGATTTAATCAGCCCCAGCATTTT. It specifies CASSEEAGFNQPQHF.